This T cell receptor (beta chain) was captured by sequencing in a study of cytomegalovirus exposure and HLA in healthy donors (dated by TCRdb to about 2017). Some background on the complete study: According to an earlier analysis of 550 to 700 of the donors, about 179 million T cells yielded roughly 110 million unique TCR beta sequences and about 280 Gb of sequence data. An early release that covered 500 to 800 HLA-typed donors contained 250 to 350 gigabases of sequencing data and around 85 million unique TCR sequences. The genetic ancestry cluster associated with self-reported Caucasian donors included 81% of the approximately 400 genotyped donors. The study was designed to test whether signatures of past pathogen exposure could be identified by cataloging public T cell receptors. The T cell repertoires of several hundred subjects were profiled by immunosequencing and related to cytomegalovirus serostatus. In addition to the first cohort of 650 to 750 subjects, a separate validation cohort of some 120 different subjects was used. To predict cytomegalovirus infection status, the study brought together high-throughput TCR immunosequencing, statistical association of individual TCRs with disease status, and machine learning. A later analysis re-analyzed previously published TCR beta repertoires from 650 to 800 donors and added high-resolution HLA genotyping to study TCR occurrence patterns. The later analysis used no new phenotypic data to find candidate immune exposures, relying instead on TCR beta sequences and their occurrence across donors. An earlier analysis of approximately 640 of the donors applied high-throughput TCR beta sequencing to assess whether each TCR beta V gene segment acted as functional or pseudogenic. Donor age, sex, ethnicity and CMV serostatus were collected together with the repertoire data. A later genetic analysis used genome-wide SNP genotypes for about three fifths of the 666 donors, treating that subset as a discovery cohort. All discovery cohort repertoires had been generated on a single sequencing platform. Both class I and class II loci were covered by HLA typing, at four-digit resolution. The number of donors typed differed by locus, with roughly 629-640 for A, B, C, DRB1 and DQB1, about 500 for DQA1, approximately 580 for DPA1, and about 450 for DPB1. Roughly 5 DR-DQ haplotypes were treated as single units for association and clustering because of strong linkage in the cohort. Among over 350 genotyped donors of the cohort, an average of roughly 240,000 unique TCR beta nucleotide sequences were sequenced per donor, approximately 20% of them non-productive.

For this clone: The clone's antigen remains unknown. Base quality data are lacking; no much larger clone is found one base away.

CDR1 and CDR2 are drawn from the germline V gene (reference sequence): LNHNV, YYDKDF. The CDR3 has 14 amino acids, counting the end cysteine and phenylalanine. The sequence is cut down to CDR3 DNA, 42 bases in frame from base 1. V trim: 4 bases; J trim: 2 bases; unmatched bases: 3. Library preparation used the immunoSEQ multiplex PCR assay. For the multiplex PCR, a mixture combining 60 forward primers for TCR Vbeta segments and 13 reverse primers for TCR Jbeta segments was used. The CDR3 region of rearranged TCR beta genes was amplified from genomic DNA by a multiplex PCR assay. The amplified TCR beta libraries were sequenced on the Illumina HiSeq System as 87-base-pair reads. In the source study's methods: A later analysis tallied around 82 million unique TCR beta chains across the 600 to 700 repertoires, and approximately 12 million of those chains were shared by two or more donors. A nearest-neighbor algorithm error-corrected the raw reads and collapsed the reads into unique sequences, merging closely related sequences to remove PCR and sequencing errors. To assign V, D and J gene segments, CDR3 sequences were aligned to IMGT reference sequences. For a sequence to be retained, at least a six-nucleotide match to both a V gene segment and a J gene segment was required. Rearrangements were called productive when the CDR3 lacked stop codons and stayed in frame with V and J; all others were non-productive. Following IMGT convention, CDR3 was defined as the stretch from the second conserved V-encoded cysteine up to the conserved J-encoded phenylalanine. The earlier analysis of 587 of the donors excluded sequences that lacked an unambiguous match to a single V gene segment. An earlier analysis of fewer than 750 of the donors called V segments functional above 56.7% productive rearrangements and segregating when the between-donor standard deviation exceeded 5%. A statistical classification framework was developed to diagnose cytomegalovirus status using the catalog of TCR beta chain sequences. A later analysis assigned V and J genes by comparing TCR nucleotide sequences with IMGT/GENE-DB human TR gene sequences. The TCRdist pipeline was used in a later analysis to assign CDR3 sequences and most-parsimonious VDJ recombination scenarios. In a later analysis, each TCR beta chain was defined by its CDR3 amino acid sequence together with its V-gene family, and reads without a unique V-gene family were excluded. In a later analysis, 450 to 600 highly shared, low-generation-probability nucleotide sequences were removed to address suspected cross-contamination and a sequencing artifact. In a later analysis, a clonal expansion index for each public chain was calculated from normalized within-repertoire ranks of inferred template counts. In a later analysis, generation probabilities were computed using a VDJ recombination model fitted to out-of-frame rearrangements, and the results were checked against IGoR. Hypergeometric tests were used in a later analysis to score TCR-TCR, TCR-HLA and TCR-CMV co-occurrence, with a repertoire-size bias correction applied to the TCR pairs. In a later analysis, false discovery rates were estimated by permuting HLA or CMV assignments 20 times. In a later analysis, co-occurring TCRs were grouped with DBSCAN, and TCRdist sequence similarity was added when clustering was performed within HLA-allele-positive subsets. Repertoires with fewer than 30,000 or more than 120,000 public chains were left out of co-occurrence clustering, as were a handful of repertoires with anomalous nucleotide sharing. This is the immuneACCESS table as TCRdb keeps it, with only in-frame sequences that have V and J called. A part of the clones is gone; compared with another copy, unresolved V genes explain less than half, and the rest is unexplained. V, J and clone size were drawn from that table, and D and trimming were deduced from the DNA. Counted in this sample were approximately 170,000 clones; about four fifths of them appeared once. About 2.4% of the sample comes from the top ten.

The cohort comprised around 700 healthy bone marrow donors. At the time of sampling, every cohort member was nominally healthy, though immune exposures that went unrecorded were likely present. The donor was CMV seronegative and belonged to the group of 352 seronegative cohort members. A peripheral blood sample was provided by each donor, and peripheral blood mononuclear cells were used for TCR beta sequencing. The Qiagen DNeasy Blood Extraction Kit was used to extract genomic DNA from the blood cell samples. What the work shows at the level of the full study, not this receptor alone: Some IMGT-functional V segments, including TRBV6-2 and TRBV6-3, could not be told apart with the 87-base-pair reads, so those segments were excluded. Strong co-occurrence of HLA alleles, especially DR and DQ, made assigning TCR associations to individual alleles difficult. The authors suggested that the approach could potentially be generalized to other disease states and immunological phenotypes. In this cohort, only TCR beta chains were sequenced, and detectable features were limited by the absence of alpha or paired-chain data. In vitro tests confirmed that a few of the cytomegalovirus-associated TCR beta chains recognize cytomegalovirus antigens. Correlated functional status among segregating V segments might reflect linkage disequilibrium, but an unknown experimental factor could not be ruled out. Sequencing depth was assumed to be roughly uniform across donors in the presence/absence analyses, though that assumption may not hold. Because some donors lacked HLA typing at each locus, the association tests relied only on the typed subset. In a later analysis, most CMV-associated TCR beta chains were found to appear HLA-restricted, with HLA associations seemingly driven largely by CMV exposure. In a later analysis, several top co-occurrence clusters were reported to appear linked to parvovirus B19, influenza, CMV and Epstein-Barr virus. In a later analysis, the rate of TCR association differed among HLA loci, with DRB1 alleles having the most associated TCRs and HLA-C alleles having the fewest. A later genetic analysis associated a missense DCLRE1C variant with V-gene and J-gene trimming of TCR beta chains, and an independent cohort replicated the association. A group of highly shared sequence variants was considered likely to be a technical artifact of the sequencing pipeline. Cytomegalovirus status was reported to be diagnosed by the classifier with high specificity and sensitivity in both the original and validation cohorts. Across donors, most TCR sequences were observed very rarely, whereas some public TCRs were present in many individuals. The study gave a list of some 150 TCR beta chains associated with cytomegalovirus. Some 16 rarely observed V segments, including chromosome 9 orphons, were excluded from the earlier analysis of several hundred of the donors because counts were too low. In a later analysis, around 17,000 TCR beta sequences were associated with specific HLA alleles at a false discovery rate of 0.05. A further reported finding was that TCR beta sequences accurately predicted the HLA-A and HLA-B alleles for most subjects in the first cohort. In an earlier analysis of some 500 of the donors, most TCR beta V segments appeared in productive rearrangements about 87% or about 30% of the time, broadly matching IMGT annotations. Compared with equally common non-associated chains, HLA-associated TCR beta chains in a later analysis were more clonally expanded and had lower generation probabilities. CMV serostatus was the only immune exposure information available for the cohort. A later genetic analysis reported fewer N-insertions in productive TCRs among donors in an Asian-associated ancestry cluster than the roughly 720-donor mean.

The clonotype originates from a male donor in good health and CMV-seronegative. Sequenced input: PBMCs. Recombination linked TRBV15 to TRBJ2-7, with 9 junctional bases fitting TRBD1. The DNA sequence is given as TGTGCCACCAGCACCGGACAGGGGACCTACGAGCAGTACTTC. The encoded protein is CATSTGQGTYEQYF.